These T cell receptor beta chains were read from a single sample in a study of OX40 agonist ivuxolimab in advanced cancers. The method was immunoSEQ multiplex PCR; TCRdb's version includes in-frame clones alone and lacks a portion of them. Here the sample spans 69,000 or so clones, 85% being singletons. Sequenced material: CD4+ or CD8+ T cells sorted from blood, taken in a trial of the OX40 agonist ivuxolimab. The source of these receptors is an adult with an advanced solid tumor such as melanoma, head and neck, liver or kidney cancer. The CDR3 runs from the conserved cysteine through the conserved F or W. Each record gives: clone size, J gene, V gene, D gene, CDR3 protein, CDR3 DNA. D genes are given only for firm matches. Expanded clones get a size class; other rows say once, few or many, or leave the size out.

clone size: -; J gene: TRBJ1-1; V gene: TRBV6-1; D gene: TRBD1; CDR3 protein: CASTPGQGQSTEAFF; CDR3 DNA: TGTGCCAGCACTCCGGGACAGGGGCAGAGCACTGAAGCTTTCTTT
clone size: -; J gene: TRBJ1-5; V gene: TRBV15; D gene: TRBD1; CDR3 protein: CASSQGAGNQPQHF; CDR3 DNA: TGTGCCAGTTCACAGGGGGCGGGGAATCAGCCCCAGCATTTT
clone size: -; J gene: TRBJ1-5; V gene: TRBV19; D gene: -; CDR3 protein: CASSPRGGQPQHF; CDR3 DNA: TGTGCCAGTAGTCCCAGAGGGGGACAGCCCCAGCATTTT
clone size: once; J gene: TRBJ2-7; V gene: TRBV2; D gene: -; CDR3 protein: CASSHRPSYEQYF; CDR3 DNA: TGTGCCAGCAGCCACAGACCTTCCTACGAGCAGTACTTC
clone size: -; J gene: TRBJ1-2; V gene: TRBV4-1; D gene: TRBD1; CDR3 protein: CASSQATGGGYGYTF; CDR3 DNA: TGCGCCAGCAGCCAGGCGACAGGGGGGGGCTATGGCTACACCTTC
clone size: once; J gene: TRBJ2-6; V gene: TRBV4-3; D gene: -; CDR3 protein: CASSQERGAGANVLTF; CDR3 DNA: TGCGCCAGCAGCCAAGAGAGGGGGGCTGGGGCCAACGTCCTGACTTTC
clone size: -; J gene: TRBJ2-6; V gene: TRBV4-1; D gene: TRBD2; CDR3 protein: CASSQLAGASSGANVLTF; CDR3 DNA: TGCGCCAGCAGCCAACTAGCGGGGGCCAGCTCTGGGGCCAACGTCCTGACTTTC
clone size: -; J gene: TRBJ1-1; V gene: TRBV10-2; D gene: -; CDR3 protein: CASRSGTTEAFF; CDR3 DNA: TGCGCCAGCAGGTCCGGCACAACTGAAGCTTTCTTT
clone size: once; J gene: TRBJ1-2; V gene: TRBV6-1; D gene: TRBD1; CDR3 protein: CASSEGGTGNYGYTF; CDR3 DNA: TGTGCCAGCAGTGAAGGGGGGACAGGTAACTATGGCTACACCTTC
clone size: -; J gene: TRBJ2-1; V gene: TRBV5-1; D gene: TRBD1; CDR3 protein: CASSSGLGGDEQFF; CDR3 DNA: TGCGCCAGCAGCAGCGGTTTAGGGGGCGATGAGCAGTTCTTC
clone size: -; J gene: TRBJ2-1; V gene: TRBV7-2; D gene: TRBD2; CDR3 protein: CASSFRSPSGRGNEQFF; CDR3 DNA: TGTGCCAGCAGCTTCCGAAGTCCTAGCGGGAGAGGCAATGAGCAGTTCTTC
clone size: -; J gene: TRBJ2-3; V gene: TRBV7-2; D gene: TRBD2; CDR3 protein: CASSLRGADTQYF; CDR3 DNA: TGTGCCAGCAGCCTCCGGGGGGCAGATACGCAGTATTTT
clone size: -; J gene: TRBJ2-1; V gene: TRBV6-5; D gene: -; CDR3 protein: CASSYSGGLSYNEQFF; CDR3 DNA: TGTGCCAGCAGTTACTCGGGTGGTCTTTCCTACAATGAGCAGTTCTTC
clone size: -; J gene: TRBJ2-3; V gene: TRBV11-3; D gene: -; CDR3 protein: CASSLESSTDTQYF; CDR3 DNA: TGTGCCAGCAGCTTAGAGTCGAGCACAGATACGCAGTATTTT
clone size: -; J gene: TRBJ2-2; V gene: TRBV5-1; D gene: -; CDR3 protein: CASSPAQVPGELFF; CDR3 DNA: TGCGCCAGCAGCCCGGCCCAGGTCCCCGGGGAGCTGTTTTTT
clone size: -; J gene: TRBJ1-1; V gene: TRBV2; D gene: -; CDR3 protein: CASGRQGEAFF; CDR3 DNA: TGTGCCAGCGGTCGCCAGGGTGAAGCTTTCTTT